This passage covers 30 T cell receptor beta chains from one sample sequenced in a study of blood T cell repertoires in COVID-19 (dated by TCRdb to 2018 to 2020). The library was produced with the immunoSEQ multiplex PCR assay. TCRdb took over this immuneACCESS table, retaining in-frame rearrangements with V and J assigned. Such tables are incomplete; in checked studies, under half of the missing clones stem from an unresolved V gene, and the remainder is unexplained. This sample comprises 180,000 or so clones, roughly 86% of them detected only once. The ten biggest clones cover 1.5% to 2% of the sample. Sequencing was carried out using peripheral blood. Receptor source: a man between 18 and 35 years old with active or convalescent COVID-19.

The J gene is TRBJ2-7, the V gene TRBV10-1; 12 bases line up with TRBD2. The CDR3 is made up of 14 amino acids. In germline, CDR1 is WNHNN, CDR2 SYGVQD (reference sequence). V gave up 7 bases and J gave up 5 bases; unmatched junction bases: 6. CDR3 region: CASTTSGRMNEQYF. CDR3 nucleotide sequence: TGCGCCAGCACAACTAGCGGGAGGATGAACGAGCAGTACTTC.

This clone was detected only once. The CDR3 bases are TGTGCCAGCAGCCCAGCCGGTAGGGGTAGGTCCTACAATGAGCAGTTCTTC. Residues: CASSPAGRGRSYNEQFF. V is TRBV7-9 and J is TRBJ2-1; TRBD1 might be the D (5 bases). V lost 5 bases and J 1 base, leaving 18 bases between the germline ends. CDR3 length: 17 residues. Per the germline V gene, CDR1 is SEHNR and CDR2 is FQNEAQ (reference sequence).

CDR3 in DNA: TGTGCCAGCAGCCAAGATCGACTAGCGGGAGCATCCGAGCAGGCAGATACGCAGTATTTT. It specifies CASSQDRLAGASEQADTQYF. The gene calls are TRBV3-1 (or the pseudogene TRBV3-2) and TRBJ2-3; 12 bases align to TRBD2. The CDR3 runs 20 residues. J gave up 4 bases and V 0 bases, and 14 bases lay outside the gene matches. CDR1 and CDR2 (germline): LGHDT, YNNKEL (reference sequence).

This clone was detected once. The chain is built from TRBV2 and TRBJ1-2; 9 bases line up with TRBD1. Per the germline V gene, CDR1 is SNHLY and CDR2 is FYNNEI. The V and J ends lost 10 bases and 3 bases, in that order; junction bases with no gene match: 9. The CDR3 is 14 residues long. The CDR3 coding sequence is TGTGCCAACTACGCCGGGACAGGGCACTATGGCTACACCTTC. As protein: CANYAGTGHYGYTF.

The CDR3 nucleotides are TGTGCCAGCAGCTTAGATCGACTAGCGGGAACTTGGCAGTACTTC. It encodes CASSLDRLAGTWQYF. The chain is built from TRBV11-2 and TRBJ2-7; TRBD2 matches 11 bases. V gave up 0 bases and J gave up 9 bases; unmatched junction bases: 7. CDR1 and CDR2 (germline): SGHAT, FQNNGV. This CDR3 has 15 residues.

This chain joins TRBV7-2 and TRBJ2-2, with 7 bases lining up with TRBD2. Germline V gene data show CDR1 as SGHTA and CDR2 as FQGNSA. After removal of 3 bases from V and 8 bases from J, the junction contained 6 bases not matched to a gene. This CDR3 has 14 residues. The CDR3, as DNA: TGTGCCAGCAGCTTCAATTCGGGGGGAGGGGAGCTGTTTTTT. It codes for CASSFNSGGGELFF. The full variable domain, completed using reference TRBV7-2 and TRBJ2-2, is GAGVSQSPSNKVTEKGKDVELRCDPISGHTALYWYRQSLGQGLEFLIYFQGNSAPDKSGLPSDRFSAERTGGSVSTLTIQRTQQEDSAVYLCASSFNSGGGELFFGEGSRLTVL.

The V call is TRBV18, the J call TRBJ1-2; TRBD1 matches 7 bases. The J segment lost 5 bases and the V segment lost 5 bases, leaving 11 bases of the junction unmatched. The germline V gene has CDR1 KGHSH and CDR2 LQKENI. The CDR3 spans 15 residues. CDR3 coding DNA: TGTGCCAGCTCATATAACGACAGGGACTCATATGGCTACACCTTC. The encoded protein is CASSYNDRDSYGYTF.

This sequence joins TRBV2 and TRBJ1-3; D possibly corresponds to TRBD1 (5 bases). CDR1 is SNHLY, CDR2 FYNNEI, per germline. The CDR3 has 13 amino acids. With 4 bases removed from V and 2 bases from J, the gap between germline ends came to 6 bases. CDR3 bases: TGTGCCAGCAGTGTAGGGGCTGGAAACACCATATATTTT. This sequence encodes CASSVGAGNTIYF.

The sample holds a few counts of this clone. The chain joins TRBV23-1 to TRBJ2-7, with D possibly TRBD1 on 7 matching bases. TRBV23-1 is an ORF; its function is uncertain. The CDR3 consists of 14 residues. V was trimmed by 10 bases and J by 2 bases, leaving 18 bases between them. This CDR3 is CATTDREDPYEQYF. DNA for the CDR3: TGCGCCACGACCGACAGGGAGGATCCCTACGAGCAGTACTTC.

V gene TRBV9 combines with J gene TRBJ2-2; D gene uncertain. V was clipped by 3 bases and J by 2 bases, with 5 bases between them. Germline CDR1 reads SGDLS; CDR2 reads YYNGEE. The CDR3 totals 13 residues. The CDR3 sequence is CASSAENTGELFF. The CDR3 DNA reads as TGTGCCAGCAGCGCAGAAAACACCGGGGAGCTGTTTTTT.

The J gene is TRBJ1-1, the V gene TRBV9, with TRBD1 as a possible D gene (6 bases). The CDR3 has 13 amino acids. Germline loops: CDR1 SGDLS, CDR2 YYNGEE. V lost 4 bases and J 4 bases, leaving 11 bases between the germline ends. The CDR3 DNA sequence: TGTGCCAGCAGCCAACAGGGTACCACTGAAGCTTTCTTT. Translating it yields CASSQQGTTEAFF.

This chain connects TRBV3-1 (or the pseudogene TRBV3-2) to TRBJ2-5; possible D gene TRBD2, 6 bases. Trimming removed 4 bases from V and 5 bases from J, with 11 bases in between. This CDR3 spans 13 amino acids. Germline CDR1 reads LGHDT; CDR2 reads YNNKEL (reference sequence). CDR3 bases: TGTGCCAGCAGCCCGACTAGTGGGGAGACCCAGTACTTC. Translated, it gives CASSPTSGETQYF.

The rearrangement joins TRBV7-9 to TRBJ1-4; the D is unclear. Germline V gene data show CDR1 as SEHNR and CDR2 as FQNEAQ (reference sequence). The CDR3 contains 14 residues. Trimming removed 6 bases at V and 2 bases at J, with 10 bases between. This CDR3 reads CASSSGGTNEKLFF. As DNA, the CDR3 is TGTGCCAGCAGTTCGGGTGGCACTAATGAAAAACTGTTTTTT.

The chain combines TRBV12-5 with TRBJ1-5; D gene unclear. V shed 0 bases and J shed 6 bases, with 15 bases lying between them. This CDR3 contains 16 residues. CDR1 is LGHNT, CDR2 FRNRAP, per germline. The chain's CDR3 is CASGLVQSGVGQPQHF. The CDR3 DNA sequence: TGTGCTAGTGGTTTGGTACAATCGGGTGTGGGTCAGCCCCAGCATTTT.

The rearrangement uses TRBV6-5 and TRBJ2-5; 10 bases are shared with TRBD2. V dropped 8 bases and J dropped 6; count of bases not matched to a gene: 9. This CDR3 has 14 residues. Germline V CDR1 and CDR2: MNHEY, SVGAGI. Here the CDR3 reads CASGPSGRAQTQYF. In DNA form, the CDR3 reads TGTGCCAGCGGTCCGAGCGGGAGGGCGCAGACCCAGTACTTC.

This chain joins TRBV6-6 and TRBJ1-6; TRBD1 matches at 9 bases. Trimming cost V 0 bases and J 10 bases; bases outside gene matches: 4. Germline V CDR1 and CDR2: MNHNY, SVGAGI (reference sequence). The CDR3 runs 15 residues. CDR3 region: CASSYSRDRDSPLHF. The CDR3 coding sequence is TGTGCCAGCAGTTACTCGAGGGACAGGGACTCACCCCTCCACTTT.

The CDR3: CASSTLAGGRSYEQYF. The CDR3 region has the DNA TGTGCCAGTAGTACATTAGCGGGGGGGCGGTCCTACGAGCAGTACTTC. V is TRBV19 and J is TRBJ2-7, with TRBD2 identical over 11 bases. Germline CDR1 and CDR2: LNHDA and SQIVND (reference sequence). V gave up 4 bases and J gave up 1 base; unmatched junction bases: 6. The CDR3 has 16 amino acids.

CDR3 nucleotides: TGTGCCTGGAGCCCGGGACTAGCGGGAGAGAATGAGCAGTTCTTC. Amino acids: CAWSPGLAGENEQFF. This chain connects TRBV30 to TRBJ2-1, with 14 bases that match TRBD2. This CDR3 contains 15 residues. J gave up 7 bases and V 3 bases, and 5 bases lay outside the gene matches. The germline gives CDR1 GTSNPN, CDR2 SVGIG (reference sequence). The variable domain in full, with the rest retrieved from reference TRBV30 and TRBJ2-1, is SQTIHQWPATLVQPVGSPLSLECTVEGTSNPNLYWYRQAAGRGLQLLFYSVGIGQISSEVPQNLSASRPQDRQFILSSKKLLLSDSGFYLCAWSPGLAGENEQFFGPGTRLTVL.

As concerns this clone: The same CDR3 can be traced to other DNA sequences in this sample. The chain carries TRBV2 and TRBJ2-3; no clear D. The CDR3 is 12 residues long. Trimming pared 5 bases from V and 0 bases from J, leaving 3 bases between. CDR1 SNHLY and CDR2 FYNNEI come from the germline V gene. The CDR3 here is CASSYSTDTQYF. CDR3 coding DNA: TGTGCCAGCAGTTATAGCACAGATACGCAGTATTTT.

This clone was seen just once. This chain joins TRBV30 and TRBJ1-2; maybe TRBD1 (5 bases). This CDR3 has 14 amino acids. From germline, CDR1 is GTSNPN and CDR2 SVGIG (reference sequence). V dropped 2 bases and J dropped 3 bases, with 13 bases sitting between them. The CDR3 is CAWSRTRLDYGYTF. The CDR3 bases are TGTGCCTGGAGTCGGACACGACTTGACTATGGCTACACCTTC.

This chain links TRBV7-6 with TRBJ1-4; TRBD1 might be the D (6 bases). Between the trimmed V and J ends, which lost 0 bases and 3 bases, there was a span of 11 bases. There are 16 residues in the CDR3. Germline V gene sequence: CDR1 SGHVS, CDR2 FNYEAQ. The CDR3 here is CASSLAPWGPNEKLFF. In DNA, the CDR3 is TGTGCCAGCAGCTTAGCGCCTTGGGGGCCTAATGAAAAACTGTTTTTT.

The V and J genes are TRBV6-5 and TRBJ1-2; D uncertain. The germline gives CDR1 MNHEY, CDR2 SVGAGI. Trimming pared 5 bases from V and 8 bases from J, leaving 12 bases between. The CDR3 contains 12 residues. The CDR3 here is CASSNLIGGYTF. The DNA of the CDR3 is TGTGCCAGCAGTAACCTCATCGGGGGCTACACCTTC.

The genes are TRBV14 and TRBJ1-2, with D uncertain. The CDR3 covers 14 residues. The ends were cut back, 0 bases at V and 8 bases at J, with 13 bases in the middle. Germline CDR1 and CDR2: SGHDN and FVKESK. CDR3 sequence reads: CASSQDREPTGYTF. CDR3 DNA sequence: TGTGCCAGCAGCCAAGATCGTGAGCCCACGGGCTACACCTTC. Using reference TRBV14 and TRBJ1-2 for the parts outside the CDR3, the full variable domain is EAGVTQFPSHSVIEKGQTVTLRCDPISGHDNLYWYRRVMGKEIKFLLHFVKESKQDESGMPNNRFLAERTGGTYSTLKVQPAELEDSGVYFCASSQDREPTGYTFGSGTRLTVV.

The genes are TRBV2 and TRBJ2-2; D unclear. CDR1 SNHLY and CDR2 FYNNEI come from the germline V gene. Trimming stripped 2 bases from V and 6 bases from J, with 10 bases between. The CDR3 consists of 14 residues. In DNA form, the CDR3 reads TGTGCCAGCAGTGAATTTGCGCGCGCCGGGGAGCTGTTTTTT. This sequence encodes CASSEFARAGELFF.

The chain recombines TRBV30 with TRBJ2-6; 14 bases are a match to TRBD2. This CDR3 spans 19 amino acids. The V gene's germline CDR1 is GTSNPN and CDR2 SVGIG (reference sequence). V was pared by 6 bases and J by 0 bases, with 10 bases of the junction left unmatched. The DNA for the CDR3 is TGTGCCTGCTCAGCCGGACTAGCGGGAGGCTCCTCTGGGGCCAACGTCCTGACTTTC. This encodes CACSAGLAGGSSGANVLTF.

The V call is TRBV3-1 (or the pseudogene TRBV3-2), the J call TRBJ1-5, with 8 positions matching TRBD1. Trimming at V came to 1 base and at J to 3 bases, leaving 2 bases not matched to a gene. Germline V CDR1 and CDR2: LGHDT, YNNKEL (reference sequence). The CDR3 totals 15 residues. CDR3 sequence (DNA): TGTGCCAGCAGCCAAGCGGACAGGGACAATCAGCCCCAGCATTTT. It codes for CASSQADRDNQPQHF.

The chain combines TRBV28 with TRBJ1-6; D not certain. Trimming stripped 7 bases from V and 7 bases from J, with 8 bases between. CDR1 MDHEN and CDR2 SYDVKM come from the germline V gene. The CDR3 sequence is 12 residues long. The CDR3, as DNA: TGTGCCAGCACGGAAGCGAATTCACCCCTCCACTTT. Its translation is CASTEANSPLHF.

V is TRBV11-2 and J is TRBJ2-7, with 9 positions matching TRBD2. The length of the CDR3 is 14 residues. Germline CDR1 reads SGHAT; CDR2 reads FQNNGV. V lost 9 bases to trimming and J lost 0 bases; unmatched junction nucleotides: 6. The CDR3 DNA sequence: TGTGCCAGTAGAAGCGGGGGGTACTCCTACGAGCAGTACTTC. Translated, it gives CASRSGGYSYEQYF. The full variable domain, rest sourced from reference TRBV11-2 and TRBJ2-7, is EAGVAQSPRYKIIEKRQSVAFWCNPISGHATLYWYQQILGQGPKLLIQFQNNGVVDDSQLPKDRFSAERLKGVDSTLKIQPAKLEDSAVYLCASRSGGYSYEQYFGPGTRLTVT.

The chain has TRBV6-2 or TRBV6-3 and TRBJ2-4, with D maybe TRBD2 (6 bases). Trimming shortened V by 2 bases and J by 3 bases, and 14 bases separated the two germline ends. The CDR3 extends over 16 amino acids. Germline V gives CDR1 MNHEY, CDR2 SVGEGT. CDR3 amino acids: CASSYDARGSKNIQYF. The CDR3 DNA is TGTGCCAGCAGTTACGACGCGCGGGGAAGCAAAAACATTCAGTACTTC.

This clone was counted only a few times. This sequence joins TRBV7-9 and TRBJ1-5, with D hard to call. Trimming removed 7 bases from V and 4 bases from J, with 11 bases in between. This CDR3 has 13 amino acids. Germline V gene data show CDR1 as SEHNR and CDR2 as FQNEAQ (reference sequence). CDR3 sequence: CASTKGRNQPQHF. The CDR3 coding sequence is TGTGCCAGCACTAAAGGTAGAAATCAGCCCCAGCATTTT. Combining the CDR3 with reference TRBV7-9 and TRBJ1-5 gives the whole variable domain DTGVSQNPRHKITKRGQNVTFRCDPISEHNRLYWYRQTLGQGPEFLTYFQNEAQLEKSRLLSDRFSAERPKGSFSTLEIQRTEQGDSAMYLCASTKGRNQPQHFGDGTRLSIL.